These T cell receptor beta chains were read from a single sample in a study of T-cell memory formation after mild COVID-19. TCRdb called the 5' RACE reads again in MiXCR, with one record for every CDR3 protein. The sample holds roughly 600,000 distinct CDR3 sequences, 15% to 20% seen once. The sample comprised PBMCs or a T cell subset sorted from them (not recorded which). The receptors shown here come from an adult woman who had mild COVID-19 (a few samples of this study predate the infection). Cell type and time point are not known. CDR3s include the opening cysteine and the closing phenylalanine or tryptophan. The D gene is left open where the match is weak. Only some rows state a clone size, as once, few, many or a class for expanded clones.

j_call d_call clone_size v_call cdr3_aa cdr3_nt
TRBJ1-2 NA NA TRBV9 CASSVEPDNYGYTF TGTGCCAGCAGCGTAGAACCCGATAACTATGGCTACACCTTC
TRBJ2-7 TRBD1 NA TRBV6-5 CASSLGGTGRYEQYF TGTGCCAGCAGTTTAGGGGGGACAGGGCGCTACGAGCAGTACTTC
TRBJ2-7 TRBD1 NA TRBV18 CASSPVPGQGSEQYF TGTGCCAGCTCACCAGTCCCGGGACAGGGCTCCGAGCAGTACTTC
TRBJ2-7 TRBD2 NA TRBV12-3/TRBV12-4 CASSFEGGRADEQYF TGTGCCAGCAGTTTTGAGGGCGGGAGGGCGGACGAGCAGTACTTC
TRBJ1-2 NA NA TRBV12-5 CASGLWVARYGYTF TGTGCTAGTGGTTTGTGGGTTGCTCGCTATGGCTACACCTTC
TRBJ1-2 TRBD1 few TRBV3-1 CASSRTGYGYTF TGTGCCAGCAGCCGGACAGGGTACGGCTACACCTTC
TRBJ2-3 NA NA TRBV9 CASSAYTGTSSTDTQYF TGTGCCAGCAGCGCCTACACAGGGACCAGCAGCACAGATACGCAGTATTTT
TRBJ2-5 TRBD2 few TRBV9 CASSESSGGETQYF TGTGCCAGCAGTGAATCTAGCGGTGGGGAGACCCAGTACTTC
TRBJ1-5 NA few TRBV3-1 CASSQSRGNQPQHF TGTGCCAGCAGCCAAAGCAGGGGCAATCAGCCCCAGCATTTT
TRBJ2-5 NA few TRBV7-2 CASSLARVVEETQYF TGTGCCAGCAGCTTAGCGCGGGTGGTTGAAGAGACCCAGTACTTC
TRBJ2-1 NA few TRBV27 CASSLAGGAREYNEQFF TGTGCCAGCAGTTTAGCAGGCGGGGCGAGAGAGTACAATGAGCAGTTCTTC
TRBJ2-1 NA few TRBV27 CASTKSHNEQFF TGTGCCAGCACTAAATCCCACAATGAGCAGTTCTTC
TRBJ2-3 NA few TRBV7-6 CASSTLWSYRVEGTDTQYF TGTGCCAGCAGCACATTATGGTCTTACAGGGTGGAAGGCACAGATACGCAGTATTTT
TRBJ2-7 TRBD1 NA TRBV20-1 CSARADRGKNYEQYF TGCAGTGCTAGAGCGGACAGGGGAAAAAACTACGAGCAGTACTTC
TRBJ1-5 NA few TRBV20-1 CSASGGRVGNQPQHF TGCAGTGCCAGTGGGGGGAGAGTAGGCAATCAGCCCCAGCATTTT
TRBJ1-6 NA NA TRBV9 CASSVDGETGSGVLHF TGTGCCAGCAGCGTAGATGGGGAAACGGGTTCAGGTGTCCTCCACTTT